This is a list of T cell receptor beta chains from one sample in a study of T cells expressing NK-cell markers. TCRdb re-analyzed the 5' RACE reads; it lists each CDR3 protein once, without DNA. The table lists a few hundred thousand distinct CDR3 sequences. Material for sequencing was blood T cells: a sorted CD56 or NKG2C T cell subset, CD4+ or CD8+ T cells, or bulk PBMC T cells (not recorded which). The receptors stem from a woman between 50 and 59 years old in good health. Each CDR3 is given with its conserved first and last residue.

cdr3_aa: CAWTWRAFPYEQYF; j_call: TRBJ2-7; v_call: TRBV30
cdr3_aa: CASSEGQGWINQPQHF; j_call: TRBJ1-5; v_call: TRBV2
cdr3_aa: CASSLGWGLGETQYF; j_call: TRBJ2-5; v_call: TRBV7-9
cdr3_aa: CASRGRVVGELFF; j_call: TRBJ2-2; v_call: TRBV2
cdr3_aa: CASSLDLSGRLRDTQYF; j_call: TRBJ2-3; v_call: TRBV11-3
cdr3_aa: CASSVDSGTGWAETQYF; j_call: TRBJ2-5; v_call: TRBV9
cdr3_aa: CASSQEGISTDTQYF; j_call: TRBJ2-3; v_call: TRBV4-1
cdr3_aa: CSARDHSSGRAYGEQFF; j_call: TRBJ2-1; v_call: TRBV20-1
cdr3_aa: CSAVDSVGYTF; j_call: TRBJ1-2; v_call: TRBV20-1
cdr3_aa: CASTRDRGQTDTQYF; j_call: TRBJ2-3; v_call: TRBV28
cdr3_aa: CASSDPGRWATEAFF; j_call: TRBJ1-1; v_call: TRBV5-1
cdr3_aa: CASSEDQGGTEAFF; j_call: TRBJ1-1; v_call: TRBV2
cdr3_aa: CATSDVGTVDTQYF; j_call: TRBJ2-3; v_call: TRBV24-1
cdr3_aa: CASSLQAGGLNEQFF; j_call: TRBJ2-1; v_call: TRBV7-3
cdr3_aa: CASSLREITGELFF; j_call: TRBJ2-2; v_call: TRBV5-6
cdr3_aa: CASSQRGEGRNTGELFF; j_call: TRBJ2-2; v_call: TRBV4-1
cdr3_aa: CASSPSSGTNEQFF; j_call: TRBJ2-1; v_call: TRBV7-9
cdr3_aa: CASSLTDSLAKNIQYF; j_call: TRBJ2-4; v_call: TRBV5-1